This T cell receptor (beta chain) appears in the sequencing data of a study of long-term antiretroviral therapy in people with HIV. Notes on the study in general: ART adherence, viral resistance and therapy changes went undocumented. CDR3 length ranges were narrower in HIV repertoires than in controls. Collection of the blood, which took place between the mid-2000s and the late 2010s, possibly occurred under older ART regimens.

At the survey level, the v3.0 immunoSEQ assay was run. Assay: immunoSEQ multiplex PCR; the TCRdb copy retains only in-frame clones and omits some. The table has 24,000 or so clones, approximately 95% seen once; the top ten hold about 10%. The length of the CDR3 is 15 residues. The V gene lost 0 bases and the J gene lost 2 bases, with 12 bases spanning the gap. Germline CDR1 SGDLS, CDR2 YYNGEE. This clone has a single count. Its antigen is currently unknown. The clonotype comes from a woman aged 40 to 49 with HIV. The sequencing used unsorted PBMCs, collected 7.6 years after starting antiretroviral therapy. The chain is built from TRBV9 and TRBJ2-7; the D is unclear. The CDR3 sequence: CASSVAAVLPYEQYF. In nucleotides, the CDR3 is TGTGCCAGCAGCGTAGCGGCAGTGCTCCCCTACGAGCAGTACTTC. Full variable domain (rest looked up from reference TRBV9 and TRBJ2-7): DSGVTQTPKHLITATGQRVTLRCSPRSGDLSVYWYQQSLDQGLQFLIQYYNGEERAKGNILERFSAQQFPDLHSELNLSSLELGDSALYFCASSVAAVLPYEQYFGPGTRLTVT.